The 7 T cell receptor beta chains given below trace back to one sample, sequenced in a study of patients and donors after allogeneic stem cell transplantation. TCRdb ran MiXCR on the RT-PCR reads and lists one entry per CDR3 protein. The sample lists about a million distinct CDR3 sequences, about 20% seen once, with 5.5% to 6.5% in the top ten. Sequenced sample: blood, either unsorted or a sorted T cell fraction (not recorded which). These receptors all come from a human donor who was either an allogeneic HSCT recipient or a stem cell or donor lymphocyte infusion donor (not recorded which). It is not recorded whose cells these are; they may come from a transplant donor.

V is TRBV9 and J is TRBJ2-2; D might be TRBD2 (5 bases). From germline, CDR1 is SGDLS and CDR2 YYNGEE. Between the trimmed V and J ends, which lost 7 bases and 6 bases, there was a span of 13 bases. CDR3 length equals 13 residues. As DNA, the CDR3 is TGTGCCAGCGCCCTAACTAGTCCCGGGGAGCTGTTTTTT. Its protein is CASALTSPGELFF.

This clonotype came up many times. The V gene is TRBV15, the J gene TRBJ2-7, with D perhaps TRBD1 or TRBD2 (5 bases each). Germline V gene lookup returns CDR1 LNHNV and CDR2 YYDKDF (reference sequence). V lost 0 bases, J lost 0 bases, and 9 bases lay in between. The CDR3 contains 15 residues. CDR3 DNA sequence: TGTGCCACCAGCAGAGATCTAGGGACCTCCTACGAGCAGTACTTC. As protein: CATSRDLGTSYEQYF.

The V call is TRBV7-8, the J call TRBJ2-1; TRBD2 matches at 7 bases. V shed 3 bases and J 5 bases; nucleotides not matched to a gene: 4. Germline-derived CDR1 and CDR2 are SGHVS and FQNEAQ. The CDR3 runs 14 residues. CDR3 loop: CASSFPGLHNEQFF. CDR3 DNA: TGTGCCAGCAGCTTCCCGGGACTACACAATGAGCAGTTCTTC.

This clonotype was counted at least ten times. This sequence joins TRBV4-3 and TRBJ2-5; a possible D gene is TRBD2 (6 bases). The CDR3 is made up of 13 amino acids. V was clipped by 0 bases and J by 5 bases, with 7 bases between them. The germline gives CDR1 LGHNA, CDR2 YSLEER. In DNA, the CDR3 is TGCGCCAGCAGCCAAGAACTAGCTGAGACCCAGTACTTC. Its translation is CASSQELAETQYF.

CDR3 in amino acids: CATSRSGTYGYTF. The CDR3 DNA reads as TGTGCCACCAGCAGGTCGGGGACCTATGGCTACACCTTC. The chain couples TRBV6-4 to TRBJ1-2, with D possibly TRBD1 on 5 matching bases. V was cut by 10 bases and J by 4 bases, with 16 bases left in between. Germline CDR1 is MRHNA and CDR2 is SNTAGT. The CDR3 is 13 residues long.

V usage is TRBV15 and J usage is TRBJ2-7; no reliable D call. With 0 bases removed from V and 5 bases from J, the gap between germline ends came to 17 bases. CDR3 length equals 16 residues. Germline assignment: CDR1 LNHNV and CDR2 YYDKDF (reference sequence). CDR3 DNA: TGTGCCACCAGCAGAGAATCCCCTAGGGTAGGAAACGAGCAGTACTTC. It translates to CATSRESPRVGNEQYF.

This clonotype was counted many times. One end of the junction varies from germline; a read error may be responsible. CDR3 protein: CASSTGNEQFF. Written as DNA, the CDR3 is TGTGCCAGCAGTACAGGGAATGAGCAGTTCTTC. The chain has TRBV5-1 and TRBJ2-1; TRBD1 might be the D (6 bases). In germline, CDR1 is SGHRS, CDR2 YFSETQ. The CDR3 covers 11 residues. The complete variable domain, with remaining parts taken from reference TRBV5-1 and TRBJ2-1, reads KAGVTQTPRYLIKTRGQQVTLSCSPISGHRSVSWYQQTPGQGLQFLFEYFSETQRNKGNFPGRFSGRQFSNSRSEMNVSTLELGDSALYLCASSTGNEQFFGPGTRLTVL.